This paragraph covers one TCR beta chain sequence. Antigen specificity is unknown. The protocol attached unique molecular identifiers to individual cDNA molecules. TCRdb passed the 5' RACE reads through MiXCR, listing each CDR3 protein once. Counted here are 54,000 or so distinct CDR3 sequences, over 5% occurring once; the ten biggest clones make up 6.8%. This sample was included in a study of early T cells in non-severe SARS-CoV-2 infection. Looking at the study overall: Whole-blood bulk RNA, unsorted, was sequenced, and chains were unpaired. Study observations and caveats: There was a bias toward anti-spike CD8 responses in VDJdb matching, which missed private and CD4 specificities.

Trimming pared 8 bases from V and 5 bases from J, leaving 13 bases between. The germline V gene has CDR1 MNHEY and CDR2 SVGEGT. The CDR3 loop spans 13 amino acids. The rearrangement joins TRBV6-2 or TRBV6-3 to TRBJ1-5; maybe TRBD1 (5 bases). The sample consisted of whole blood. The receptor's source is an adult who was a healthcare worker with PCR-confirmed SARS-CoV-2 infection or an uninfected control (not recorded which). For the CDR3, the DNA is TGTGCCAGCGGAGAGGGGAAGTATCAGCCCCAGCATTTT. Translated, it gives CASGEGKYQPQHF.